This TCR beta chain was observed in a study of T cells in Graves' hyperthyroidism and ophthalmopathy. Amplified regions were TCR beta CDR3 sequences from RNA transcripts. First-round RT-PCR with HTBI primers amplified the TCR CDR3 region. TCRdb processed the multiplex PCR reads anew with MiXCR; each CDR3 protein has one entry. Of 600,000 to 900,000 distinct CDR3 sequences listed, about a sixth were seen once; the top ten hold approximately 8%. Germline V lookup: CDR1 SGHRS, CDR2 YFSETQ. CDR3 length: 18 amino acids. Trimming pared 1 base from V and 2 bases from J, leaving 20 bases between. No ophthalmopathy progression within 18 months constituted stable Graves' hyperthyroidism.

The rearrangement joins TRBV5-1 to TRBJ2-3, with D possibly matching TRBD2 (6 bases). Sequencing was performed on blood. The clonotype comes from a man between 18 and 29 years old with Graves' hyperthyroidism. CDR3 loop: CASSLWGSYSGLTDTQYF. DNA of the CDR3: TGCGCCAGCAGCTTGTGGGGTTCTTACTCGGGACTCACAGATACGCAGTATTTT. Using reference TRBV5-1 and TRBJ2-3 for the parts outside the CDR3, the full variable domain is KAGVTQTPRYLIKTRGQQVTLSCSPISGHRSVSWYQQTPGQGLQFLFEYFSETQRNKGNFPGRFSGRQFSNSRSEMNVSTLELGDSALYLCASSLWGSYSGLTDTQYFGPGTRLTVL.